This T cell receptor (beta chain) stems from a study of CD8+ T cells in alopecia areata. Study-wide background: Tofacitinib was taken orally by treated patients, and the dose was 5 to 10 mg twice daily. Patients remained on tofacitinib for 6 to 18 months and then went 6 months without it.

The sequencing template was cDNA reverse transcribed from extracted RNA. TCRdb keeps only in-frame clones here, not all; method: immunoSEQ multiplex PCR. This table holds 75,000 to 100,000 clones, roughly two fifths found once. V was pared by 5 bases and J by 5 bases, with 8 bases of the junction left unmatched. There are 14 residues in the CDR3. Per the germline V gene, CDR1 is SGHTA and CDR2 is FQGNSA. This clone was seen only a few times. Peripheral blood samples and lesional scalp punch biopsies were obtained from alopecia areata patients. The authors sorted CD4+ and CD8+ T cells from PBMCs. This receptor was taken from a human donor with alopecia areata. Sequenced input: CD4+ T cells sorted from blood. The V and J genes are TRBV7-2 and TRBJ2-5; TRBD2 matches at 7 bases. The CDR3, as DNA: TGTGCCAGCAGCCCGGGACTACGGGAGGAGACCCAGTACTTC. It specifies CASSPGLREETQYF.